The T cell receptor (beta chain) described here comes from a study of human T cells and chemical hapten exposure. Study-wide background: An approximately 2 cm by approximately 2 cm inner upper arm patch received 2% DPC for sensitization. Broader study findings: As the donors had alopecia, their immune response may differ from healthy people's. The number of TCRs over 1 in 1000 frequency stayed unchanged after DPC.

Time point reported: patch test 1, 2 weeks after DPC sensitization. Stated treatment: therapeutic diphenylcyclopropenone sensitization with weekly scalp DPC. This clonotype was observed a few times. As yet, its antigen is unknown. One entry per CDR3 protein results from TCRdb running MiXCR on the RACE reads. The data show approximately 82,000 distinct CDR3 sequences, roughly a tenth seen once. This CDR3 is 17 amino acids long. Germline CDR1 SEHNR, CDR2 FQNEAQ (reference sequence). V trimming: 3 bases; J trimming: 4 bases; junction bases outside the gene matches: 12. This chain links TRBV7-9 with TRBJ2-3; the match to TRBD2 covers 8 bases. Sequencing was performed on whole blood, taken in connection with sensitization to the hapten diphenylcyclopropenone (DPC). The sequence was collected from a man in his forties with alopecia areata. Some clones in this sample may be carry-over from other donors' samples. The CDR3 DNA reads TGTGCCAGCAGCTTTCGCTTTCAGCGGGAGCCGGCAGATACGCAGTATTTT. This encodes CASSFRFQREPADTQYF.